What follows describes a single T cell receptor beta chain. Its antigen is not identified. A much larger clone differs from this one at a single base, so this may be a read error. The sample comes from a study of Graves' ophthalmopathy and Graves' hyperthyroidism. Background on the study: Samples of peripheral blood were obtained at initial diagnosis, prior to treatment of any kind.

Germline V CDR1 and CDR2: DFQATT, SNEGSKA (reference sequence). The CDR3 covers 11 residues. RNA transcripts were the source from which TCR beta CDR3 regions were amplified. RT-PCR with HTBI primers came first, then second-round multiplex PCR. TCRdb reprocessed the multiplex PCR reads with MiXCR, giving one entry per CDR3 protein. Here the sample spans 400,000 or so distinct CDR3 sequences, over 15% being singletons. Whole-study findings and limits: In separating ophthalmopathy from stable hyperthyroidism, a 13-signature model achieved nearly 90% sensitivity and approximately 80% specificity.

Patients were excluded if they had other autoimmune diseases or uncontrolled infections, and likewise if pregnancy or lactation applied. Diagnostic conclusions were grounded in clinical symptoms, serum thyroxine, TRAb, thyroid ultrasound and orbital computed tomography. The chain couples TRBV20-1 to TRBJ1-1; D remains ambiguous. This receptor was identified in a woman younger than 30 with stable Graves' hyperthyroidism. Sequenced material: peripheral blood. The CDR3 loop is CSAPKATEACF. CDR3 bases: TGCAGTGCTCCGAAGGCCACTGAAGCTTGCTTT.